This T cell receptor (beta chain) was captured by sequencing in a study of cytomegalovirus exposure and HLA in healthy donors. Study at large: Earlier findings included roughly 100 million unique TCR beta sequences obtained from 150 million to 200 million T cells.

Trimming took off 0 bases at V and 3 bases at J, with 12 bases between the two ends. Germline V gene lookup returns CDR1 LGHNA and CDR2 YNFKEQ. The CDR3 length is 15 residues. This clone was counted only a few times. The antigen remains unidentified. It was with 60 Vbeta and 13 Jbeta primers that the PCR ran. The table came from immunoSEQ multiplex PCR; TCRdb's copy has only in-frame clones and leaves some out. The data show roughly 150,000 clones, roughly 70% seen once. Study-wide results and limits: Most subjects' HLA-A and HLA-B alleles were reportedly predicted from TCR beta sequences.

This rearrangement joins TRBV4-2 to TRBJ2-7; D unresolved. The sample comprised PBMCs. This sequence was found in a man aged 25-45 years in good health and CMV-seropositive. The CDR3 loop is CASSQDLSNNYEQYF. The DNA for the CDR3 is TGTGCCAGCAGCCAAGATTTAAGTAACAACTACGAGCAGTACTTC.